A selection of T cell receptor beta chains follows, all from one sample in a study of blood T cells in healthy people across ages. TCRdb re-called the 5' RACE reads with MiXCR, one entry per CDR3 protein. The sample consists of around 1.5 million distinct CDR3 sequences, almost 35% of them appearing once. The sample taken for sequencing was blood. The source is a woman aged 30 to 39 in good health. CDR3s include the opening cysteine and the closing phenylalanine or tryptophan. A D gene is named only where the DNA matches it firmly. Clone size appears in some rows only: once, few, many, or a class for an expanded clone.

NA	TRBD2	TRBV4-2	TRBJ2-1	TGTGCCAGCAGCCATCCCGCTAGCGGGTACAATGAGCAGTTCTTC	CASSHPASGYNEQFF
few	TRBD1	TRBV13	TRBJ1-2	TGTGCCAGCAGCAAACAAAACCGGGACAGGGGAAGGTACACCTTC	CASSKQNRDRGRYTF
few	NA	TRBV7-3	TRBJ2-6	TGTGCCAGCAGCAATACAGGGTACGGGGCCAACGTCCTGACTTTC	CASSNTGYGANVLTF
NA	TRBD1	TRBV27	TRBJ2-5	TGTGCCAGCAATTTACTCCCCAGGGGGCAAGAGACCCAGTACTTC	CASNLLPRGQETQYF
few	NA	TRBV9	TRBJ1-2	TGTGCCAGCAGCGTAGATTCGGGGGTGGACTATGGCTACACCTTC	CASSVDSGVDYGYTF
few	TRBD2	TRBV5-1	TRBJ2-7	TGCGCCAGCAGCTTGTTGGGAGGGGACGAGCAGTACTTC	CASSLLGGDEQYF
many	NA	TRBV4-1	TRBJ2-3	TGCGCCAGCAGCCTTGAGTCTAGCACAGATACGCAGTATTTT	CASSLESSTDTQYF
NA	NA	TRBV27	TRBJ2-3	TGTGCCAGCAGTGCAACTTATATTCCGGGAGATACGCAGTATTTT	CASSATYIPGDTQYF
many	NA	TRBV12-3/TRBV12-4	TRBJ1-6	TGTGCCAGCAGTTTTTTGGGGAGGACCGCTGGAGATAATTCACCCCTCCACTTT	CASSFLGRTAGDNSPLHF
NA	TRBD1	TRBV6-2/TRBV6-3	TRBJ1-6	TGTGCCAGCAGTCGGGACAGCTTTTCACCCCTCCACTTT	CASSRDSFSPLHF
few	TRBD1	TRBV7-3	TRBJ1-1	TGTGCCAGCAGTTACAGGGGCTGGGACACTGAAGCTTTCTTT	CASSYRGWDTEAFF
NA	NA	TRBV30	TRBJ1-1	TGTGCCTGGGAGCCCAACACTGAAGCTTTCTTT	CAWEPNTEAFF
once	NA	TRBV30	TRBJ1-3	TGTGCCTGGACCTCTGGGGGGAGAAACACCATATATTTT	CAWTSGGRNTIYF
few	TRBD2	TRBV13	TRBJ2-3	TGTGCCAGCAGCCATACTAGCGGGGGCCCGGCAGATACGCAGTATTTT	CASSHTSGGPADTQYF
few	NA	TRBV4-1	TRBJ1-1	TGCGCCAGCAGCCAACGCGGGACAACGAACACTGAAGCTTTCTTT	CASSQRGTTNTEAFF
NA	TRBD1	TRBV20-1	TRBJ2-5	TGCAGTGCTTTAACAGGGGACCGGGAGACCCAGTACTTC	CSALTGDRETQYF
NA	NA	TRBV7-6	TRBJ2-3	TGTGCCAGCAGCTTAGTGGGGCCGTTGGGAACAGATACGCAGTATTTT	CASSLVGPLGTDTQYF
few	NA	TRBV20-1	TRBJ2-3	TGCAGTGCCATCGAGCGGGAAGGGGGGCACACAGATACGCAGTATTTT	CSAIEREGGHTDTQYF
NA	NA	TRBV9	TRBJ1-2	TGTGCCAGCAGCTCCTCAGTGCTGGGTTCGGGCTACACCTTC	CASSSSVLGSGYTF
NA	NA	TRBV20-1	TRBJ2-7	TGCAGTGCTAAAAAGGAAGGAGAGCAGTACTTC	CSAKKEGEQYF
few	NA	TRBV27	TRBJ2-1	TGTGCCAGCAGTCCATCCGCAGGGGTCACCTACAATGAGCAGTTCTTC	CASSPSAGVTYNEQFF
NA	TRBD1	TRBV6-6	TRBJ2-7	TGTGCCAGCAGTTACTCGACCGGGACAGCTCCCTACGAGCAGTACTTC	CASSYSTGTAPYEQYF
once	TRBD2	TRBV29-1	TRBJ2-7	TGCAGCGTGGGAGTGGGACTAGCCTATGAGCAGTACTTC	CSVGVGLAYEQYF
NA	NA	TRBV7-2	TRBJ2-7	TGTGCCAACAGCCCCCACAGTCCTGGCGAGCAGTACTTC	CANSPHSPGEQYF
NA	NA	TRBV5-1	TRBJ2-3	TGCGCCAGCAGCTTTCCCACGGGAGTCTCAGATACGCAGTATTTT	CASSFPTGVSDTQYF
NA	TRBD2	TRBV5-6	TRBJ2-5	TGTGCCAGCACTTTTAGGACTAGCGGATCAAACCGGGAGACCCAGTACTTC	CASTFRTSGSNRETQYF
NA	TRBD1	TRBV20-1	TRBJ2-3	TGCAGTGCCAGTGACAGGGTTCTTTCAGATACGCAGTATTTT	CSASDRVLSDTQYF
few	NA	TRBV7-2	TRBJ1-2	TGTGCCAGCAGCGTCACCGTTCCCTATGGCTACACCTTC	CASSVTVPYGYTF
NA	NA	TRBV9	TRBJ2-1	TGTGCCAGCAGCGCGTATCAGTCCTACAATGAGCAGTTCTTC	CASSAYQSYNEQFF
few	TRBD1	TRBV20-1	TRBJ2-7	TGCAGTGCTAAGACAGGGACCTACGAGCAGTACTTC	CSAKTGTYEQYF
NA	TRBD1	TRBV20-1	TRBJ1-2	TGCAGTGCCACAGGGGGAAACGGCTACACCTTC	CSATGGNGYTF
few	NA	TRBV30	TRBJ2-7	TGTGCCGGCTTGACGACGGTCTACGAGCAGTACTTC	CAGLTTVYEQYF
few	NA	TRBV5-1	TRBJ2-6	TGCGCCAGCAGCTTCGAGGGGGCCAACGTCCTGACTTTC	CASSFEGANVLTF
NA	TRBD2	TRBV7-2	TRBJ2-5	TGTGCCAGCAGCTTAATTGGACTAGCGGAGGGAGAGACCCAGTACTTC	CASSLIGLAEGETQYF
NA	TRBD2	TRBV5-4	TRBJ2-5	TGTGCCAGCAGCCTCTCCCAGGGACTAGCGGAAGAGACCCAGTACTTC	CASSLSQGLAEETQYF
many	TRBD1	TRBV29-1	TRBJ1-1	TGCAGCGTTTCGACAGGGAAAACTGAAGCTTTCTTT	CSVSTGKTEAFF
few	NA	TRBV12-3/TRBV12-4	TRBJ2-1	TGTGCCAGCAGCCCGGAGATAGTTTACAATGAGCAGTTCTTC	CASSPEIVYNEQFF